This T cell receptor (beta chain) was profiled in a study of cytomegalovirus exposure and HLA in healthy donors. Healthy bone marrow donors made up the donors. Unrecorded immune exposure was likely among donors, who were nominally healthy when sampled. The CDR3 sequence is 16 residues long. J gave up 1 base and V 6 bases, and 5 bases lay outside the gene matches. Germline CDR1 and CDR2: SSHAT and FNYEAQ (reference sequence). The PCR employed 60 Vbeta primers together with 13 Jbeta primers. Generated by immunoSEQ multiplex PCR, the TCRdb table keeps only in-frame clones and is missing some. The sample table sets out some 180,000 clones.

Sample: PBMCs. J is TRBJ2-5 and V is TRBV7-7; TRBD2 agrees at 13 bases. The receptor was derived from a man aged 30 to 45 in good health and CMV-seronegative. The CDR3 loop is CASSYGLAGAQETQYF. The CDR3, as DNA: TGTGCCAGCAGTTATGGACTAGCGGGAGCCCAAGAGACCCAGTACTTC.